The rows below give T cell receptor beta chains drawn from one sample of a study of T cells after yellow fever vaccination. TCRdb re-called the 5' RACE reads with MiXCR, one entry per CDR3 protein. The sample includes 450,000 to 650,000 distinct CDR3 sequences, roughly 13% seen only once; the top ten take more than 13%. The material sequenced was PBMCs, taken on the day of the yellow fever booster vaccination. The receptors were sampled from a man aged 30-40 years who received the YFV17D yellow fever vaccine. Both conserved end residues are part of each CDR3. The order of the fields is clone size, J gene, V gene, D gene, CDR3 protein, CDR3 DNA. D genes are given only for firm matches. Size values are once, few and many counts, or a class for expanded clones, and some rows have none.

few TRBJ2-1 TRBV7-6 TRBD2 CASSLAVAGGWNEQFF TGTGCCAGCAGCTTAGCAGTAGCGGGAGGGTGGAATGAGCAGTTCTTC
NA TRBJ2-1 TRBV28 TRBD1 CASSWGWDRVFGEQFF TGTGCCAGCAGTTGGGGGTGGGACAGGGTTTTTGGTGAGCAGTTCTTC
NA TRBJ1-4 TRBV28 NA CASSFNYRNGLFF TGTGCCAGCAGCTTCAACTACAGGAACGGACTGTTTTTT
NA TRBJ2-1 TRBV6-1 NA CASSWERTYNEQFF TGTGCCAGTTCTTGGGAGAGGACCTACAATGAGCAGTTCTTC
NA TRBJ2-1 TRBV3-1 TRBD2 CASRRAGGPYNEQFF TGTGCCAGCAGGCGAGCGGGAGGGCCTTACAATGAGCAGTTCTTC
NA TRBJ2-7 TRBV7-9 TRBD1 CASSFPQQGGEQYF TGTGCCAGCAGCTTCCCGCAACAGGGGGGCGAGCAGTACTTC
NA TRBJ1-6 TRBV5-1 NA CASSLGAAAPLHF TGCGCCAGCAGCTTGGGAGCGGCGGCACCCCTCCACTTT
few TRBJ2-6 TRBV5-1 NA CASSLVGRSGANVLTF TGCGCCAGCAGCTTGGTTGGGCGCTCTGGGGCCAACGTCCTGACTTTC
NA TRBJ1-3 TRBV15 TRBD1 CATSRDRFGNTIYF TGTGCCACCAGCAGGGACAGGTTTGGAAACACCATATATTTT
few TRBJ2-1 TRBV12-3/TRBV12-4 TRBD1 CASSPDRGLNEQFF TGTGCCAGCAGCCCGGACAGGGGGCTCAATGAGCAGTTCTTC
few TRBJ2-5 TRBV7-2 NA CASSLDPGTQETQYF TGTGCCAGCAGCTTAGACCCCGGGACCCAAGAGACCCAGTACTTC
few TRBJ2-1 TRBV15 TRBD2 CATSRGGSGRFYNEQFF TGTGCCACCAGCAGAGGAGGTAGCGGGAGGTTTTACAATGAGCAGTTCTTC
many TRBJ2-7 TRBV9 NA CASSPLLGGEQYF TGTGCCAGCAGCCCCTTGTTGGGGGGCGAGCAGTACTTC
NA TRBJ2-7 TRBV7-2 NA CASSLEGSRRSYF TGTGCCAGCAGCTTAGAAGGCTCCCGGCGCTCCTACTTC
NA TRBJ2-7 TRBV7-9 NA CASSSDRNEQYF TGTGCCAGCAGCTCCGACAGGAACGAGCAGTACTTC
NA TRBJ2-7 TRBV20-1 NA CSAGRVLWESYEQYF TGCAGTGCTGGCCGGGTTCTATGGGAGTCCTACGAGCAGTACTTC
few TRBJ2-3 TRBV5-1 NA CASSLSILASENTDTQYF TGCGCCAGCAGCTTGTCAATCTTGGCTAGCGAAAACACAGATACGCAGTATTTT
NA TRBJ2-5 TRBV20-1 NA CSAREGAETQYF TGCAGTGCTAGGGAGGGAGCAGAGACCCAGTACTTC
many TRBJ2-1 TRBV28 NA CASSFWQGREASSYNEQFF TGTGCCAGCAGTTTCTGGCAGGGAAGGGAGGCGAGTTCCTACAATGAGCAGTTCTTC
few TRBJ2-3 TRBV9 TRBD2 CASSVFSGRVSTDTQYF TGTGCCAGCAGCGTTTTTAGCGGGAGGGTTAGCACAGATACGCAGTATTTT
few TRBJ2-3 TRBV25-1 TRBD2 CASSDPGGTDTQYF TGTGCCAGCAGTGACCCGGGAGGGACAGATACGCAGTATTTT
few TRBJ2-2 TRBV30 NA CAWSVRGGKLFF TGTGCCTGGAGTGTACGTGGAGGGAAGCTGTTTTTT
few TRBJ2-7 TRBV29-1 TRBD2 CSVVPGLAGGEQYF TGCAGCGTTGTCCCGGGACTAGCGGGAGGGGAGCAGTACTTC
many TRBJ2-7 TRBV5-1 TRBD2 CASSLELAGARLDEQYF TGCGCCAGCAGCTTGGAACTAGCGGGAGCTCGGTTGGACGAGCAGTACTTC
NA TRBJ1-4 TRBV12-3/TRBV12-4 NA CASSFATTTNEKLFF TGTGCCAGCAGTTTTGCGACAACAACTAATGAAAAACTGTTTTTT
NA TRBJ1-6 TRBV30 NA CAWSPGAALHF TGTGCCTGGAGTCCAGGTGCCGCCCTCCACTTT
NA TRBJ2-7 TRBV29-1 NA CSVEQLYEQYF TGCAGCGTTGAACAACTTTACGAGCAGTACTTC
many TRBJ2-7 TRBV15 TRBD1 CATSRDIGTVDHEQYF TGTGCCACCAGCAGAGATATAGGGACAGTGGACCACGAGCAGTACTTC
NA TRBJ1-5 TRBV16 NA CASSQFKSGNQPQHF TGTGCCAGCAGCCAATTTAAGAGCGGCAATCAGCCCCAGCATTTT
NA TRBJ2-4 TRBV19 NA CASSESRNIQYF TGTGCCAGTAGTGAGTCTCGAAACATTCAGTACTTC
NA TRBJ2-7 TRBV9 NA CASSASEREQYF TGTGCCAGCAGCGCGTCTGAGCGGGAGCAGTACTTC
few TRBJ2-3 TRBV6-5 TRBD1 CASRLETGALNTDTQYF TGTGCCAGCAGGCTAGAGACAGGGGCCTTGAACACAGATACGCAGTATTTT
few TRBJ2-1 TRBV7-6 TRBD2 CASSLAVRGLAGDEQFF TGTGCCAGCAGCTTAGCTGTGAGAGGACTAGCGGGAGATGAGCAGTTCTTC
few TRBJ2-5 TRBV18 NA CASSPIREGLETQYF TGTGCCAGCTCACCAATCCGGGAAGGCCTGGAGACCCAGTACTTC
few TRBJ1-1 TRBV7-6 TRBD1 CASSLEGGAGTEAFF TGTGCCAGCAGCTTAGAAGGGGGCGCCGGGACTGAAGCTTTCTTT
few TRBJ2-1 TRBV30 NA CSGSSSYNEQFF TGTTCTGGGAGTTCTTCCTACAATGAGCAGTTCTTC
NA TRBJ2-3 TRBV12-3/TRBV12-4 NA CASSQPVAGLTDTQYF TGTGCCAGCAGTCAACCAGTAGCAGGGCTGACAGATACGCAGTATTTT
NA TRBJ2-1 TRBV12-3/TRBV12-4 TRBD2 CASSYRTSGYNEQFF TGTGCCAGCAGCTATAGGACTAGCGGGTACAATGAGCAGTTCTTC
few TRBJ2-7 TRBV4-3 TRBD1 CASSQDDRVFYEQYF TGCGCCAGCAGCCAAGATGACAGGGTCTTCTACGAGCAGTACTTC
NA TRBJ2-1 TRBV5-1 NA CASSLGQLLSYNEQFF TGCGCCAGCAGCTTGGGGCAGCTCCTATCCTACAATGAGCAGTTCTTC
NA TRBJ2-6 TRBV29-1 NA CSVVSGTSGANVLTF TGCAGCGTTGTCTCCGGGACATCTGGGGCCAACGTCCTGACTTTC
few TRBJ2-7 TRBV28 TRBD1 CASSSSTGTDIYEQYF TGTGCCAGCAGTTCCTCTACCGGGACAGACATCTACGAGCAGTACTTC
NA TRBJ2-4 TRBV7-2 NA CASSFMAGAKNIQYF TGTGCCAGCAGCTTTATGGCGGGAGCCAAAAACATTCAGTACTTC
NA TRBJ2-7 TRBV20-1 NA CSALVGEQYF TGCAGTGCTCTTGTCGGCGAGCAGTACTTC
few TRBJ1-5 TRBV6-5 NA CASSYGAGYNQPQHF TGTGCCAGCAGTTACGGAGCGGGCTACAATCAGCCCCAGCATTTT
few TRBJ2-3 TRBV7-8 TRBD2 CASSLVLAESTDTQYF TGTGCCAGCAGCTTAGTCCTAGCGGAGAGCACAGATACGCAGTATTTT
few TRBJ2-1 TRBV5-1 NA CASSTQGHRGEQFF TGCGCCAGCAGCACCCAGGGCCATAGGGGTGAGCAGTTCTTC
NA TRBJ2-1 TRBV5-6 NA CASSFGVPNEQFF TGTGCCAGCAGCTTTGGGGTCCCGAATGAGCAGTTCTTC
NA TRBJ2-5 TRBV20-1 TRBD1 CSATTGTGHQETQYF TGCAGTGCCACAACCGGGACAGGGCACCAAGAGACCCAGTACTTC
many TRBJ2-5 TRBV5-1 TRBD2 CASSRPGGETQYF TGCGCCAGCAGCCGTCCGGGAGGAGAGACCCAGTACTTC
NA TRBJ1-4 TRBV20-1 NA CSADTLGTGGKLFF TGCAGTGCTGACACGTTGGGGACCGGGGGAAAACTGTTTTTT
NA TRBJ2-3 TRBV4-3 NA CASSQDPPSRSTDTQYF TGCGCCAGCAGCCAAGATCCCCCTAGCAGGAGCACAGATACGCAGTATTTT
NA TRBJ2-7 TRBV29-1 NA CSVRDSYEQYF TGCAGCGTCCGCGACAGCTACGAGCAGTACTTC
NA TRBJ2-4 TRBV27 TRBD1 CASSSAGQGKNIQYF TGTGCCAGCAGCTCCGCGGGACAGGGTAAAAACATTCAGTACTTC
many TRBJ2-7 TRBV5-5 NA CASSFTFYEQYF TGTGCCAGCAGCTTCACCTTCTACGAGCAGTACTTC
few TRBJ2-6 TRBV12-3/TRBV12-4 TRBD2 CASRATSGRASGANVLTF TGTGCCAGCAGGGCCACTAGCGGGAGGGCCTCTGGGGCCAACGTCCTGACTTTC
few TRBJ2-2 TRBV3-1 NA CASSQVPKNTGELFF TGTGCCAGCAGCCAAGTTCCCAAGAACACCGGGGAGCTGTTTTTT